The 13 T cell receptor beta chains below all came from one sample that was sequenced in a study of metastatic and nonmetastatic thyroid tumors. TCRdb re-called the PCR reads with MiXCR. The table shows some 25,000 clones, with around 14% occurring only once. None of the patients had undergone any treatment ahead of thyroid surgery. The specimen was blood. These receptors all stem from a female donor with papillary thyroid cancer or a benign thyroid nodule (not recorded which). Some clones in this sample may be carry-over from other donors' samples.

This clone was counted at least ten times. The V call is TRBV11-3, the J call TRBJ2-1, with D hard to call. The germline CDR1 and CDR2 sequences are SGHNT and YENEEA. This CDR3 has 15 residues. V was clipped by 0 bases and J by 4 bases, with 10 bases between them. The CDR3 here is CASSLDPVQYNEQFF. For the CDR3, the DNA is TGTGCCAGCAGCTTAGATCCAGTTCAATACAATGAGCAGTTCTTC.

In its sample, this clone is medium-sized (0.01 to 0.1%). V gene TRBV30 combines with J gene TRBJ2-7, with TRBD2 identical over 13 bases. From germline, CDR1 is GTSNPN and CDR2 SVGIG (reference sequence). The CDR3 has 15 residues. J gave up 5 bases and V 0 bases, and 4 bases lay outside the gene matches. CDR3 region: CAWSVPGLAGDEQYF. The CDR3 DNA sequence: TGTGCCTGGAGTGTCCCCGGACTAGCGGGAGACGAGCAGTACTTC.

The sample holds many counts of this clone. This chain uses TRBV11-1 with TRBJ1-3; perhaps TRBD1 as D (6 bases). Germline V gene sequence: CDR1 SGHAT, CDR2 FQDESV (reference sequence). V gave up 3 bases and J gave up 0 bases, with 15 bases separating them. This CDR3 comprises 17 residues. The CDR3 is CASSFHLRDNSGNTIYF. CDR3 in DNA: TGTGCCAGCAGCTTCCACCTCCGGGACAACTCTGGAAACACCATATATTTT.

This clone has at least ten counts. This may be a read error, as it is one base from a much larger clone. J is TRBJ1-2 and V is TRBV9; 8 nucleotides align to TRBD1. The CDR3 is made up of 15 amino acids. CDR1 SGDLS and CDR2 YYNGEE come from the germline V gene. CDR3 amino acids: CASSLTGGLNYGCTF. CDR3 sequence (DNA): TGTGCCAGCAGCCTCACAGGGGGATTAAACTATGGCTGCACCTTC.

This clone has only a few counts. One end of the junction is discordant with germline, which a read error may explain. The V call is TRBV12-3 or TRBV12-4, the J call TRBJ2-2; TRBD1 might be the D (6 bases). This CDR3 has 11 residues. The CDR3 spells CASSYYRELFF. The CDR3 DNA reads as TGTGCCAGCAGTTATTACAGGGAACTGTTTTTT.

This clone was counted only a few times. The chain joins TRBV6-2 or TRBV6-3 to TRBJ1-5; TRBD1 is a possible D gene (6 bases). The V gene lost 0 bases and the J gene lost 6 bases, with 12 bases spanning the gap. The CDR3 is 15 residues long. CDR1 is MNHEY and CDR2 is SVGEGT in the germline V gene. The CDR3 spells CASSYSRRGFQPQHF. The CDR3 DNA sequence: TGTGCCAGCAGTTACTCGAGGAGGGGGTTTCAGCCCCAGCATTTT.

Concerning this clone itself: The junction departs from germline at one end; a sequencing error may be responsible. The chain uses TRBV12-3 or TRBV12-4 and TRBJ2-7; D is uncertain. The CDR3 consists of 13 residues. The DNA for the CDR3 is TGTGCCATCAGTTCGGGTGAGCTCTACGATCAGTACTTC. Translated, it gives CAISSGELYDQYF.

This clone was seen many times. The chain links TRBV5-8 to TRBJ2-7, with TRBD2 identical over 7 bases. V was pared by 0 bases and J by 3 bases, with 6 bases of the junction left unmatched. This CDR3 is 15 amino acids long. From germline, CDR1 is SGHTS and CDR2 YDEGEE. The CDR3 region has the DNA TGTGCCAGCAGCTTGGAGGCTAGCGGAGTCTACGAGCAGTACTTC. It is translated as CASSLEASGVYEQYF.

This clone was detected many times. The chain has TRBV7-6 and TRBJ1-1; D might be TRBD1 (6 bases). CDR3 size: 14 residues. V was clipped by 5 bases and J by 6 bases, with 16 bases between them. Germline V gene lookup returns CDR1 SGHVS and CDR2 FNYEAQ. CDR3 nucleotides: TGTGCCAGCAGCCCGTCACGGGGGGGGCCTGAAGCTTTCTTT. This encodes CASSPSRGGPEAFF.

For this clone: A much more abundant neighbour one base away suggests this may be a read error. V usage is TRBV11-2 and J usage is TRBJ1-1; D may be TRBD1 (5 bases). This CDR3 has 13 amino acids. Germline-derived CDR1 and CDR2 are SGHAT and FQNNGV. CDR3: CASSPPEDTEDFF. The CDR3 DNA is TGTGCCAGCAGCCCCCCGGAGGACACTGAAGATTTCTTT.

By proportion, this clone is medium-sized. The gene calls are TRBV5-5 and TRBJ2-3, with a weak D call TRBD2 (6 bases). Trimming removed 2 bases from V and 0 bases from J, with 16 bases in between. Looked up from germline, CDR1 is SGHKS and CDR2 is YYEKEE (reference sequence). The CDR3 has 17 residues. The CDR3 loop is CASSFISGRGSTDTQYF. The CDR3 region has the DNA TGTGCCAGCAGCTTTATCAGTGGGCGGGGTAGCACAGATACGCAGTATTTT.

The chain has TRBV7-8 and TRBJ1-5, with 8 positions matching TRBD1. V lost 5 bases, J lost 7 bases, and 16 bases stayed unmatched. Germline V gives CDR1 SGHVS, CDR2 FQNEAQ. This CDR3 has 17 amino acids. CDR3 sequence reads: CASSPSRDRDRRQPQHF. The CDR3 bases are TGTGCCAGCAGCCCTAGCCGAGACCGGGACAGGCGACAGCCCCAGCATTTT.

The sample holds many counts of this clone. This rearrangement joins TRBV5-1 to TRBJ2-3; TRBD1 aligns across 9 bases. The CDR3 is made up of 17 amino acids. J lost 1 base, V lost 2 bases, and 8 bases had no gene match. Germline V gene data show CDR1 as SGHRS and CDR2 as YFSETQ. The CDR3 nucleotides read TGCGCCAGCAGCTTAGGAACAGGGGGCAGTGGCACAGATACGCAGTATTTT. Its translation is CASSLGTGGSGTDTQYF.